Sequencing of this TCR beta chain was carried out in a study of Graves' ophthalmopathy and Graves' hyperthyroidism. Amplifying from RNA transcripts, the study obtained TCR beta CDR3 regions. Second-round multiplex PCR followed a first-round RT-PCR using HTBI primers. In TCRdb, the multiplex PCR reads were re-called with MiXCR into one record per CDR3 protein. The profile shows 650,000 to 900,000 distinct CDR3 sequences, roughly two fifths of them singletons. Study-wide results and caveats: Ophthalmopathy cases were distinguished from stable hyperthyroidism by a 13-signature model, reaching about 85% sensitivity and about 81% specificity.

Details on this clonotype: Its target is unknown.

Per the germline V gene, CDR1 is ENHRY and CDR2 is SYGVKD. J was trimmed by 3 bases and V by 8 bases; bases with no gene match: 8. This CDR3 is 15 amino acids long. The material sequenced was peripheral blood. This chain joins TRBV10-3 and TRBJ2-7; 12 bases are a match to TRBD2. This clonotype was obtained from an adult man with Graves' ophthalmopathy. CDR3 in amino acids: CAIGKTSGGDYEQYF. CDR3 nucleotide sequence: TGTGCCATCGGGAAGACTAGCGGGGGAGACTACGAGCAGTACTTC.